The TCR beta chain described here comes from a study of cytomegalovirus exposure and HLA in healthy donors. It was with 60 Vbeta and 13 Jbeta primers that the PCR ran. Repertoires were generated with immunoSEQ multiplex PCR, while TCRdb's copy carries only in-frame clones and drops some. The sample lists tens of thousands of clones; roughly three quarters were seen once. To note about this clone: What it recognizes is unknown.

The CDR3 length is 19 residues. Study-level points and caveats: One later analysis reportedly identified an Asian-associated ancestry cluster that showed fewer N-insertions than the roughly 700-donor mean.

Material for sequencing was PBMCs. This receptor was identified in a man under 40 in good health and CMV-seronegative. The chain joins TRBV21-1 to TRBJ1-4; TRBD1, the D gene given by the table, was not confirmed from the DNA. TRBV21-1 counts as a pseudogene. DNA for the CDR3: TGTGCCAGCAGCAAGCCCGGGACAGAAAAAACATTGGCTAATGAAAAACTGTTTTTT. It yields the protein CASSKPGTEKTLANEKLFF.